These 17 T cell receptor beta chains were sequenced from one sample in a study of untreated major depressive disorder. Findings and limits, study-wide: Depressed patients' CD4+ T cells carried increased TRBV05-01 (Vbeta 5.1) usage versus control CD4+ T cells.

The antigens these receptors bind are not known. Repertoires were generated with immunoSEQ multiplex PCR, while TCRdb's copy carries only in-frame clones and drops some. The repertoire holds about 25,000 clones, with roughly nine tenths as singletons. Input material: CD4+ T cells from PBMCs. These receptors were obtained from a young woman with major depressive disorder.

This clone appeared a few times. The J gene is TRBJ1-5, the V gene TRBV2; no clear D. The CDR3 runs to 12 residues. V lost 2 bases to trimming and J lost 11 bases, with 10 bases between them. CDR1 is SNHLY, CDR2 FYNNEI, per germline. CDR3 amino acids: CASSEKGWTQHF. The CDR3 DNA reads TGTGCCAGCAGTGAAAAGGGTTGGACCCAGCATTTT. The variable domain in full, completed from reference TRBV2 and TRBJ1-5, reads EPEVTQTPSHQVTQMGQEVILRCVPISNHLYFYWYRQILGQKVEFLVSFYNNEISEKSEIFDDQFSVERPDGSNFTLKIRSTKLEDSAMYFCASSEKGWTQHFGDGTRLSIL.

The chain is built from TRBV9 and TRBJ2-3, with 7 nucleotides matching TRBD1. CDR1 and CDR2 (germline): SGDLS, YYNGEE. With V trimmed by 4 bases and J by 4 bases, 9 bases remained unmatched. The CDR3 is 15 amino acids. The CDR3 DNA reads TGTGCCAGCAGCCAGACAGGGATGAGCGCAGATACGCAGTATTTT. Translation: CASSQTGMSADTQYF.

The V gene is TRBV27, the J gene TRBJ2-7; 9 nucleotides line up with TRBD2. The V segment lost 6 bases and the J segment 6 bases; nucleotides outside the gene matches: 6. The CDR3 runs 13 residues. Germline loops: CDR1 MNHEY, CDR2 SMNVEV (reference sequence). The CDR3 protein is CASRGASGVEQYF. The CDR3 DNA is TGTGCCAGCAGAGGGGCTAGCGGGGTCGAGCAGTACTTC.

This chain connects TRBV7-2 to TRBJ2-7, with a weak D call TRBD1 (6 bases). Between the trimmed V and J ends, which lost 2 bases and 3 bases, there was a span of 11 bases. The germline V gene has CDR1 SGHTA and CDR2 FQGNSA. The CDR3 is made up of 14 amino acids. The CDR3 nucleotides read TGTGCCAGCAGCTTACGGGACATTGTCTACGAGCAGTACTTC. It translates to CASSLRDIVYEQYF.

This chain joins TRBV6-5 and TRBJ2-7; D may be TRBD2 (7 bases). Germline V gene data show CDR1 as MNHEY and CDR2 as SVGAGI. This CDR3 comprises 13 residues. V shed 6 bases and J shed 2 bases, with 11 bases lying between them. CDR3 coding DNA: TGTGCCAGCAGAGACGGGGGGCCCTACGAGCAGTACTTC. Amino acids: CASRDGGPYEQYF.

The CDR3 sequence: CASSLQRGATGELFF. The CDR3 nucleotides are TGTGCCAGCAGCCTTCAGAGGGGAGCCACCGGGGAGCTGTTTTTT. The genes are TRBV25-1 and TRBJ2-2; possibly TRBD1 or TRBD2 for D (5 bases each). The V end lost 6 bases, the J end lost 4 bases, and 15 bases lay between the germline ends. The CDR3 runs 15 residues. Germline loops: CDR1 MGHDK, CDR2 SYGVNS. Full variable domain (rest looked up from reference TRBV25-1 and TRBJ2-2): EADIYQTPRYLVIGTGKKITLECSQTMGHDKMYWYQQDPGMELHLIHYSYGVNSTEKGDLSSESTVSRIRTEHFPLTLESARPSHTSQYLCASSLQRGATGELFFGEGSRLTVL.

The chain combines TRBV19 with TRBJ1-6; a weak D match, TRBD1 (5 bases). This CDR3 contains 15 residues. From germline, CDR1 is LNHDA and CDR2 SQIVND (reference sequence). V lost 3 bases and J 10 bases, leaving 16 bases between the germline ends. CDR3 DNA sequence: TGTGCCAGTAGTATCTCCGCAGGGATGAGGTCACCCCTCCACTTT. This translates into CASSISAGMRSPLHF.

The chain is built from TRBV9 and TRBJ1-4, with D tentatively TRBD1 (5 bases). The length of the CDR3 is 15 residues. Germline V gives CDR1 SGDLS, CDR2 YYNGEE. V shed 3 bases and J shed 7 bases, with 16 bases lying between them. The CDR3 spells CASSAGGGTSEKLFF. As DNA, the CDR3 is TGTGCCAGCAGCGCCGGCGGCGGGACCTCTGAAAAACTGTTTTTT.

CDR3: CASRTGPIGELFF. CDR3 nucleotide sequence: TGTGCCAGCCGGACGGGTCCAATCGGGGAGCTGTTTTTT. This sequence joins TRBV28 and TRBJ2-2; D call uncertain. The CDR3 is 13 amino acids. Per the germline V gene, CDR1 is MDHEN and CDR2 is SYDVKM. V lost 8 bases to trimming and J lost 7 bases, with 14 bases between them.

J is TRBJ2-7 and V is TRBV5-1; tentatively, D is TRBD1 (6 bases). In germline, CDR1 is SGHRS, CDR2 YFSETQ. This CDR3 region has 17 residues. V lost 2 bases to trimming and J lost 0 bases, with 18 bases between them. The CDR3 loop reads CASSFRKTRDTSYEQYF. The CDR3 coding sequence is TGCGCCAGCAGCTTCCGGAAGACCCGGGACACCTCCTACGAGCAGTACTTC.

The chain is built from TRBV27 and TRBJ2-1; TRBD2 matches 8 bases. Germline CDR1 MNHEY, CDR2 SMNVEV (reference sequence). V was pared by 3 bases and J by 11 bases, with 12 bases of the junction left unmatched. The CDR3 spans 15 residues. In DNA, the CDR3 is TGTGCCAGCAGTTTTGGGACTAGACCCCGGTTAAAGCAGTTCTTC. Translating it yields CASSFGTRPRLKQFF.

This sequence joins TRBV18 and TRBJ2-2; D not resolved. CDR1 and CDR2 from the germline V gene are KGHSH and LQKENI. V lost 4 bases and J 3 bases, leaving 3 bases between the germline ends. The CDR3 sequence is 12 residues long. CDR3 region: CASSRDTGELFF. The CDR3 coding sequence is TGTGCCAGCTCACGGGACACCGGGGAGCTGTTTTTT.

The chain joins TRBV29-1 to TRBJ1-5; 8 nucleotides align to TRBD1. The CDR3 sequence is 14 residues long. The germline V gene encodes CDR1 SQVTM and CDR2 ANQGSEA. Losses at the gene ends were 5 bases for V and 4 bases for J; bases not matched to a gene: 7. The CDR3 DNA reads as TGCAGCGTTCGGGCAGGGGGCCCAAATCAGCCCCAGCATTTT. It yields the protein CSVRAGGPNQPQHF.

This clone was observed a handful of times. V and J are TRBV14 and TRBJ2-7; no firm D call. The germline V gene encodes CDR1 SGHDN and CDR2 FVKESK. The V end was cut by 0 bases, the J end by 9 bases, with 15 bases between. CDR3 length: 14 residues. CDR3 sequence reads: CASSQDVVLMGQYF. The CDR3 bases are TGTGCCAGCAGCCAAGATGTTGTCCTAATGGGGCAGTACTTC.

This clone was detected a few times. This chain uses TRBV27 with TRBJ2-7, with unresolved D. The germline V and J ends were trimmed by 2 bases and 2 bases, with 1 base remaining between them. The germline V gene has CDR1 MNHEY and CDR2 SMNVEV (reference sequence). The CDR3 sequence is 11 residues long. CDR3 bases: TGTGCCAGCAGTTTACCCTACGAGCAGTACTTC. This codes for CASSLPYEQYF.

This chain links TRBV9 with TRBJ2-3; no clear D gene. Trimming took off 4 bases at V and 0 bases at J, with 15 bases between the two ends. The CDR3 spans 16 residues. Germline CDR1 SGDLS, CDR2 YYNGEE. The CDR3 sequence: CASSPRRSSSTDTQYF. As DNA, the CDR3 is TGTGCCAGCAGCCCGCGGAGAAGCTCTAGCACAGATACGCAGTATTTT.

The CDR3 coding sequence is TGTGCCACCAGCAGAGCCCCGGGAGGCGGCGAGCAGTACTTC. The encoded protein is CATSRAPGGGEQYF. The chain uses TRBV15 and TRBJ2-7; 7 bases align to TRBD2. Germline-derived CDR1 and CDR2 are LNHNV and YYDKDF (reference sequence). The CDR3 contains 14 residues. The ends lost 1 base at V and 6 bases at J; junction bases unmatched: 6.